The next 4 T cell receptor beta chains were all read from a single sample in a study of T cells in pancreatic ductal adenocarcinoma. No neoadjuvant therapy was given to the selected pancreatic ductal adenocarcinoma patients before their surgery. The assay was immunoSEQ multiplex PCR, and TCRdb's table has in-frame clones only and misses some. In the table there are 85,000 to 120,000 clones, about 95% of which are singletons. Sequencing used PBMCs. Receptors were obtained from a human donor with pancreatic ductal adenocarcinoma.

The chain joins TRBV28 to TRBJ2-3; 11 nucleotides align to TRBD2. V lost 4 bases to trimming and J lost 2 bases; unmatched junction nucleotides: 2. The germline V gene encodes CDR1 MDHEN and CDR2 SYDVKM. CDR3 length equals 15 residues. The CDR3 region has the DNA TGTGCCAGCAGTTCACTAGCGGGAGTCACAGATACGCAGTATTTT. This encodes CASSSLAGVTDTQYF.

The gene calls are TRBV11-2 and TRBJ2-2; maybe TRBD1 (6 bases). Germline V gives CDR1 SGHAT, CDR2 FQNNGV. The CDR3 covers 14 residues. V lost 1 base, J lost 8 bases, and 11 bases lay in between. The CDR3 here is CASSLVQGIGELFF. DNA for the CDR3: TGTGCCAGCAGCTTAGTACAGGGCATTGGGGAGCTGTTTTTT. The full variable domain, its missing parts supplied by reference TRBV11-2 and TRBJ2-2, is EAGVAQSPRYKIIEKRQSVAFWCNPISGHATLYWYQQILGQGPKLLIQFQNNGVVDDSQLPKDRFSAERLKGVDSTLKIQPAKLEDSAVYLCASSLVQGIGELFFGEGSRLTVL.

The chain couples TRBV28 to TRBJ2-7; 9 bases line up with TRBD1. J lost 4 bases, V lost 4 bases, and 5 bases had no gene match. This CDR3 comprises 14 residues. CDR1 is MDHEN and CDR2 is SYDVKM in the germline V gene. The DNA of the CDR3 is TGTGCCAGCAGTTCACCGGGACAGGGATACGAGCAGTACTTC. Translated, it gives CASSSPGQGYEQYF.

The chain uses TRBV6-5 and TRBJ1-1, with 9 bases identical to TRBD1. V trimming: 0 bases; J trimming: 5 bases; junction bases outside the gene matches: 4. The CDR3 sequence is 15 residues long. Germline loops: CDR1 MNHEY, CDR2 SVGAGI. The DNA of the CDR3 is TGTGCCAGCAGTTACTCTCGGGACAGGGCTACTGAAGCTTTCTTT. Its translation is CASSYSRDRATEAFF.